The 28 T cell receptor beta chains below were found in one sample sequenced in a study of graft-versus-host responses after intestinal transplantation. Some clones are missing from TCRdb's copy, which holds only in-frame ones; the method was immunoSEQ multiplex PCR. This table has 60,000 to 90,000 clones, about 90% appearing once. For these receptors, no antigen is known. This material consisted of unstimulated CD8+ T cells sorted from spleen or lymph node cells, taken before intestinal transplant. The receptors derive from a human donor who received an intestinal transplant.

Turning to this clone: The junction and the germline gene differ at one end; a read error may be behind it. The CDR3 sequence: CASSDWNYEHYF. CDR3 coding DNA: TGTGCCAGCAGTGATTGGAACTACGAGCATTACTTC. V gene TRBV25-1 combines with J gene TRBJ2-7; D not resolved. The CDR3 is made up of 12 amino acids. The germline V gene encodes CDR1 MGHDK and CDR2 SYGVNS.

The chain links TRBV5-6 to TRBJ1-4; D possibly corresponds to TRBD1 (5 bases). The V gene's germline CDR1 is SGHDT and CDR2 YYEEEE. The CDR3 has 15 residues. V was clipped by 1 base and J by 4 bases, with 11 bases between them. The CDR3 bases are TGTGCCAGCAGCTTGCAGGGTCTGAGTAATGAAAAACTGTTTTTT. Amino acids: CASSLQGLSNEKLFF.

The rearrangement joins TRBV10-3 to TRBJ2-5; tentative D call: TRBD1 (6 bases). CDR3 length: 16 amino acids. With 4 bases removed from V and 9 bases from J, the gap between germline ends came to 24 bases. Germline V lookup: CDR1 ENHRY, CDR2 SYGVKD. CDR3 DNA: TGTGCCATCAGTGGAGGGCAGGCTGACTACAAGGGGGCCCAGTACTTC. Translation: CAISGGQADYKGAQYF.

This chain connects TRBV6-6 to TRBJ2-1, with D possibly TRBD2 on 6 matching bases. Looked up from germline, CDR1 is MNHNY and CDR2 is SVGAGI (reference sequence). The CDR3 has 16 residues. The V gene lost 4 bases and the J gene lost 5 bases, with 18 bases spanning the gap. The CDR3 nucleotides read TGTGCCAGCAGTTCCCCCAATATAAGGACTAACAATGAGCAGTTCTTC. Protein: CASSSPNIRTNNEQFF.

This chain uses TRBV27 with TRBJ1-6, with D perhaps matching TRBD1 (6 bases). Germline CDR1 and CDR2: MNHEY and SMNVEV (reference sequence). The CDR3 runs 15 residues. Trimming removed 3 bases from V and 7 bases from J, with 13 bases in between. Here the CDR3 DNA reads TGTGCCAGCAGTTTCGAGGGGGACGCCAATTCACCCCTCCACTTT. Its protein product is CASSFEGDANSPLHF.

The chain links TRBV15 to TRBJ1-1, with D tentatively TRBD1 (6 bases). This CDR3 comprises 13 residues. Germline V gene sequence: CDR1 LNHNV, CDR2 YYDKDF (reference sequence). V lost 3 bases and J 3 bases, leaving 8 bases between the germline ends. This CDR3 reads CATSRDSHTEAFF. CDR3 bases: TGTGCCACCAGCAGGGACAGCCACACTGAAGCTTTCTTT.

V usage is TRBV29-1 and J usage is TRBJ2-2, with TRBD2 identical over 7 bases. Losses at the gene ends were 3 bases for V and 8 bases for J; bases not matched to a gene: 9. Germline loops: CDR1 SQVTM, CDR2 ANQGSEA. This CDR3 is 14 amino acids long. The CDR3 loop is CSVDGGIATGELFF. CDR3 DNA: TGCAGCGTTGACGGGGGGATTGCGACGGGGGAGCTGTTTTTT.

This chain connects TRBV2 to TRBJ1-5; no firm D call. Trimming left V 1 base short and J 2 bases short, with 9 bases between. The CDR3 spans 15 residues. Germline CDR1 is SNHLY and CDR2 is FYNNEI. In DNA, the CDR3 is TGTGCCAGCAGTGAAGTCGGGAGTGGCAATCAGCCCCAGCATTTT. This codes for CASSEVGSGNQPQHF.

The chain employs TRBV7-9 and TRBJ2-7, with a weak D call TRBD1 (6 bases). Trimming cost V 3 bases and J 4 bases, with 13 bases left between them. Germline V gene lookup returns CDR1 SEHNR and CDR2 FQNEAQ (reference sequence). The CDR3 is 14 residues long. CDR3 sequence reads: CASSLQGRVYEQYF. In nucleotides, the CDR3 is TGTGCCAGCAGCTTGCAGGGGCGCGTATACGAGCAGTACTTC. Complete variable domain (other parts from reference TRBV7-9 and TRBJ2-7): DTGVSQNPRHKITKRGQNVTFRCDPISEHNRLYWYRQTLGQGPEFLTYFQNEAQLEKSRLLSDRFSAERPKGSFSTLEIQRTEQGDSAMYLCASSLQGRVYEQYFGPGTRLTVT.

CDR3 bases: TGTGCCAGCAGCTTTCCAGGGCGCGGGGTCACTGAAGCTTTCTTT. Amino acid sequence: CASSFPGRGVTEAFF. The V and J genes are TRBV13 and TRBJ1-1, with D possibly matching TRBD1 (5 bases). The germline CDR1 and CDR2 sequences are PRHDT and FYEKMQ (reference sequence). The CDR3 sequence is 15 residues long. The V and J ends lost 3 bases and 4 bases respectively, with 15 bases between them.

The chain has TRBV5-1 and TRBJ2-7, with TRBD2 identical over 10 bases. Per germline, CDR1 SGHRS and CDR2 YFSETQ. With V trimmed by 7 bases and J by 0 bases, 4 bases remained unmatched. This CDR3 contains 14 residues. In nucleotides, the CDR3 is TGCGCCAGCGCTCTAGCGGGGGACTCCTACGAGCAGTACTTC. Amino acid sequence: CASALAGDSYEQYF.

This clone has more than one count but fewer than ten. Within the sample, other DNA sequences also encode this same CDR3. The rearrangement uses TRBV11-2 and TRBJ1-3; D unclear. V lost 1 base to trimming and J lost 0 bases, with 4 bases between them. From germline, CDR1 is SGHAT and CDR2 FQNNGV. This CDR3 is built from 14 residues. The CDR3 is CASSLGSSGNTIYF. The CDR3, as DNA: TGTGCCAGCAGCTTAGGGAGCTCTGGAAACACCATATATTTT.

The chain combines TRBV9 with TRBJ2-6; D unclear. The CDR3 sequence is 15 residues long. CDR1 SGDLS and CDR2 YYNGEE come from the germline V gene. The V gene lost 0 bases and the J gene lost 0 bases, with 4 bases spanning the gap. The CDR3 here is CASSVGVSGANVLTF. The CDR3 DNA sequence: TGTGCCAGCAGCGTAGGCGTCTCTGGGGCCAACGTCCTGACTTTC.

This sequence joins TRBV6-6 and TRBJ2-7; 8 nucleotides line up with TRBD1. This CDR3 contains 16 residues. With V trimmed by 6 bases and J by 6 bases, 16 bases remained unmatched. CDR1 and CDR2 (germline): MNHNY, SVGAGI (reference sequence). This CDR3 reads CASSYPSGQGAFEQYF. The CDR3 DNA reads TGTGCCAGCAGCTACCCCTCCGGACAGGGAGCTTTCGAGCAGTACTTC.

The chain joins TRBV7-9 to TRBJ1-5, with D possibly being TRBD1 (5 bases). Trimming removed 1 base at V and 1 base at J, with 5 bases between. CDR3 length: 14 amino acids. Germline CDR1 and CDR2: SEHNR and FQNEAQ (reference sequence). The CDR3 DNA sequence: TGTGCCAGCAGCTTAGGGACAAGCAATCAGCCCCAGCATTTT. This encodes CASSLGTSNQPQHF.

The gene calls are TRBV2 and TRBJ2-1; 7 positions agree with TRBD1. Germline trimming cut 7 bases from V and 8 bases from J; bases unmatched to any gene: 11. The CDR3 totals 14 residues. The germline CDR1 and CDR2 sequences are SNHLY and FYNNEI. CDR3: CASIPDRTQDEQFF. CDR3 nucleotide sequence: TGTGCCAGCATTCCGGACAGGACCCAGGATGAGCAGTTCTTC.

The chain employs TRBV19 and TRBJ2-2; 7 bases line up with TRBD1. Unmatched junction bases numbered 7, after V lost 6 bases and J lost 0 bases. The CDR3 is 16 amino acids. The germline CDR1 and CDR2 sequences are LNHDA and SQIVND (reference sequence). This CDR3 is CASSPTGTANTGELFF. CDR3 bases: TGTGCCAGTAGCCCGACCGGGACAGCGAACACCGGGGAGCTGTTTTTT.

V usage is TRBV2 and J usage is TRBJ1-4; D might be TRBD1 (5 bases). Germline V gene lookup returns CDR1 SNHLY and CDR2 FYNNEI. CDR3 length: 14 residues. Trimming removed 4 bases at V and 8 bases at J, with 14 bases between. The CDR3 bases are TGTGCCAGCAGTGGCCGCGGGGGGGACGAAAAACTGTTTTTT. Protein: CASSGRGGDEKLFF.

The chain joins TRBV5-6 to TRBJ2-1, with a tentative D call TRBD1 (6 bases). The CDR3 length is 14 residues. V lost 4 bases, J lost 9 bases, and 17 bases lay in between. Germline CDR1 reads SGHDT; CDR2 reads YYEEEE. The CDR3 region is CASSPGQGVIEQFF. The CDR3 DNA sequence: TGTGCCAGCAGCCCGGGACAAGGGGTGATTGAGCAGTTCTTC.

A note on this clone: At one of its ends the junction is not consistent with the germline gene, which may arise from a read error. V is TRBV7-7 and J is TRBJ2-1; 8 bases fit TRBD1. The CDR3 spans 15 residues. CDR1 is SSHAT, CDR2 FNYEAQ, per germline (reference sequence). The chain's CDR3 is CASSPWTGKGDEQFF. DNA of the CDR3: TGTGCTAGCAGCCCCTGGACAGGGAAGGGCGATGAGCAGTTCTTC.

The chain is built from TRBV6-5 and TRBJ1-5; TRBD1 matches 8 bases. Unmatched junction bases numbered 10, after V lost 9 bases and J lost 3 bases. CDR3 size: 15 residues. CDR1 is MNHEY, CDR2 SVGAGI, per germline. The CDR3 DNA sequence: TGTGCCAGTCAGGACCGGGACAGGCCCAATCAGCCCCAGCATTTT. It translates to CASQDRDRPNQPQHF.

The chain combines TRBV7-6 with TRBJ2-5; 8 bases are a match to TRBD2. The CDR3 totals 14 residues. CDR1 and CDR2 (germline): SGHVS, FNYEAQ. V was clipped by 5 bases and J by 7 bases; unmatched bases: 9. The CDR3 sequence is CASSNGLAEVTQYF. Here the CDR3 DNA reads TGTGCCAGCAGCAATGGACTAGCTGAGGTGACCCAGTACTTC.

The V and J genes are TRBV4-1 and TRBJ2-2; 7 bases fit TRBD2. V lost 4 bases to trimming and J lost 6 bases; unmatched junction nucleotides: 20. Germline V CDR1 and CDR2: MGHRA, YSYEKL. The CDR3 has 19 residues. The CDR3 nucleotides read TGCGCCAGCAGCCGGCGATGGTTGGGGCTGCGGGGGTTTGCCGGGGAGCTGTTTTTT. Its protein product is CASSRRWLGLRGFAGELFF.

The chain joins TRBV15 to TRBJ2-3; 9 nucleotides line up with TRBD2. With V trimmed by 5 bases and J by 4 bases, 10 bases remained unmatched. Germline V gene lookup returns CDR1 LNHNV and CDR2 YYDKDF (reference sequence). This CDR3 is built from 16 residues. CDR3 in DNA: TGTGCCACCAGCCCACCTCTAGCGGGGAGCTCAGATACGCAGTATTTT. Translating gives CATSPPLAGSSDTQYF.

The chain's CDR3 is CASSPPSGGETKNIQYF. For the CDR3, the DNA is TGTGCCAGCAGCCCACCTAGCGGGGGGGAAACCAAAAACATTCAGTACTTC. The rearrangement links TRBV9 to TRBJ2-4; 12 bases fit TRBD2. Germline V gene data show CDR1 as SGDLS and CDR2 as YYNGEE. V trimming: 4 bases; J trimming: 2 bases; junction bases outside the gene matches: 7. The CDR3 sequence is 17 residues long.

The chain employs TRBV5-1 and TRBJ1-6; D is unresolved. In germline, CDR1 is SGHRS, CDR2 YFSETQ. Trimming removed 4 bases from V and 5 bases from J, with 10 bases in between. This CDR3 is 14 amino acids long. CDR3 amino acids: CASSPGLNNSPLHF. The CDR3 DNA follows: TGCGCCAGCAGCCCCGGACTAAATAATTCACCCCTCCACTTT.

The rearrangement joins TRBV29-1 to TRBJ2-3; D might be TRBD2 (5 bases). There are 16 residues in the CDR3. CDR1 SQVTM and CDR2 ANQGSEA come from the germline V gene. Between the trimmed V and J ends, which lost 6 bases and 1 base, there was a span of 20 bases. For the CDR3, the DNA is TGCAGCGTCCCCCATGCCCCTTTGCGGGGCACAGATACGCAGTATTTT. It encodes CSVPHAPLRGTDTQYF.

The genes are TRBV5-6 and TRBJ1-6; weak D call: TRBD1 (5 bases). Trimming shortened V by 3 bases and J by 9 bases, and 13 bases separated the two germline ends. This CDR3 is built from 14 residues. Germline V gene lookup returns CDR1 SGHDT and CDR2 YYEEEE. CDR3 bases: TGTGCCAGCAGCTGGGGAAGGGGCGTTTCACCCCTCCACTTT. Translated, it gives CASSWGRGVSPLHF.